The subject of this entry is one TCR beta chain. Its antigen is unidentified. This beta chain slipped into a library made for alpha chains as a stray read, so its size is not meaningful. Looked up from germline, CDR1 is SGHNT and CDR2 is YYREEE (reference sequence). Germline trimming cut 4 bases from V and 6 bases from J; bases unmatched to any gene: 14. This CDR3 has 16 amino acids. This record belongs to a study of glioma-infiltrating T cells. TCR alpha and beta CDR3 regions were amplified from RNA using iRepertoire nested multiplex PCR. One-step reverse transcription and amplification started from about 100-400 ng of tissue mRNA or PBMC total RNA. TCRdb analysed the multiplex PCR reads with MiXCR anew, one entry per CDR3 protein. The sample consists of under 4,000 distinct CDR3 sequences, about 86% of them appearing once. Overall study results and limits: Only very few CDR3 sequences appeared in both tissue and blood.

This sequence originates from a human donor with low-grade glioma or glioblastoma, undergoing nonglioma brain surgery, or in good health (not recorded which). The chain couples TRBV5-4 to TRBJ2-7; TRBD1 agrees at 9 bases. Sequences were obtained from glioma tissue, nonneoplastic brain tissue, or PBMCs (not recorded which). CDR3 sequence: CASSTTAGQGFSEQYF. DNA for the CDR3: TGTGCCAGCAGCACCACTGCGGGACAGGGCTTTTCCGAGCAGTACTTC.